This is a list of T cell receptor beta chains from one sample in a study of blood T cell repertoires in COVID-19. Clones were sequenced by immunoSEQ multiplex PCR, and TCRdb holds only the in-frame ones, with some missing. The sample comprises approximately 300,000 clones, 90% of which are singletons, and about 4% rests with the top ten. Sequenced sample: PBMCs or T cells enriched from blood (not recorded which). The source is a woman in her 30s who had been exposed to COVID-19. Both conserved end residues are part of each CDR3. Fields, in order: V gene, D gene, clone size, J gene, CDR3 protein, CDR3 DNA. A D gene is named only where the DNA matches it firmly. The size entry is marked missing in some rows and otherwise reads once, few, many or a size class.

V gene: TRBV4-3
D gene: TRBD1
clone size: NA
J gene: TRBJ1-3
CDR3 protein: CASSQDRGSGNTIYF
CDR3 DNA: TGCGCCAGCAGCCAGGACAGGGGTTCAGGAAACACCATATATTTT

V gene: TRBV27
D gene: NA
clone size: NA
J gene: TRBJ1-2
CDR3 protein: CASSLSEEATPYTF
CDR3 DNA: TGTGCCAGCAGTTTATCAGAAGAGGCCACCCCCTACACCTTC

V gene: TRBV5-6
D gene: NA
clone size: NA
J gene: TRBJ2-5
CDR3 protein: CASSSGVGSETQYF
CDR3 DNA: TGTGCCAGCTCCTCTGGGGTGGGGAGCGAGACCCAGTACTTC

V gene: TRBV4-3
D gene: NA
clone size: NA
J gene: TRBJ1-6
CDR3 protein: CASSQDSRRGYNSPLHF
CDR3 DNA: TGCGCCAGCAGCCAAGATTCGAGGAGAGGCTATAATTCACCCCTCCACTTT

V gene: TRBV18
D gene: NA
clone size: NA
J gene: TRBJ1-3
CDR3 protein: CASSREGGIRNTIYF
CDR3 DNA: TGTGCCAGCTCCCGAGAGGGCGGAATACGAAACACCATATATTTT

V gene: TRBV5-1
D gene: NA
clone size: NA
J gene: TRBJ1-2
CDR3 protein: CASSLGPSSEGVGAGGYTF
CDR3 DNA: TGCGCCAGCAGCTTGGGGCCTTCCTCCGAGGGAGTCGGAGCGGGTGGCTACACCTTC

V gene: TRBV3-1/TRBV3-2
D gene: NA
clone size: NA
J gene: TRBJ1-3
CDR3 protein: CASSHTGRGRFGNTIYF
CDR3 DNA: TGTGCCAGCAGCCACACAGGTCGGGGGAGATTTGGAAACACCATATATTTT

V gene: TRBV5-1
D gene: NA
clone size: few
J gene: TRBJ1-6
CDR3 protein: CASSQDTYNSPLHF
CDR3 DNA: TGCGCCAGCAGTCAGGACACCTATAATTCACCCCTCCACTTT

V gene: TRBV20-1
D gene: TRBD1
clone size: NA
J gene: TRBJ1-1
CDR3 protein: CSATTGARFF
CDR3 DNA: TGCAGTGCCACGACAGGGGCAAGATTCTTT

V gene: TRBV10-2
D gene: NA
clone size: NA
J gene: TRBJ2-7
CDR3 protein: CASSDLPYEQYF
CDR3 DNA: TGCGCCAGCAGTGACCTACCCTACGAGCAGTACTTC

V gene: TRBV5-5
D gene: TRBD1
clone size: once
J gene: TRBJ1-2
CDR3 protein: CASSSRQGPNYGYTF
CDR3 DNA: TGTGCCAGCAGCTCCCGACAGGGTCCTAACTATGGCTACACCTTC

V gene: TRBV2
D gene: TRBD1
clone size: once
J gene: TRBJ2-7
CDR3 protein: CASSEVGQGEYEQYF
CDR3 DNA: TGTGCCAGCAGTGAAGTGGGACAGGGCGAATACGAGCAGTACTTC

V gene: TRBV14
D gene: TRBD1
clone size: once
J gene: TRBJ2-5
CDR3 protein: CASSQAGQGEETQYF
CDR3 DNA: TGTGCCAGCAGCCAAGCAGGACAGGGAGAAGAGACCCAGTACTTC

V gene: TRBV6-2/TRBV6-3
D gene: TRBD1
clone size: once
J gene: TRBJ2-1
CDR3 protein: CASSHPQGESYNEQFF
CDR3 DNA: TGTGCCAGCAGTCATCCACAGGGGGAGTCCTACAATGAGCAGTTCTTC